This entry lists 9 T cell receptor beta chains sequenced from one sample in a study of CD8 T cells in Susac syndrome. Random hexamers were used to reverse transcribe about 0.45 to 1 ug of RNA. TCRdb passed the immunoSEQ multiplex PCR reads through MiXCR, listing each CDR3 protein once. The data show around 270,000 distinct CDR3 sequences, approximately 85% seen once. Sequenced sample: CD8+ T cells from PBMCs. All receptors derive from a human donor with multiple sclerosis.

CDR3 sequence: CASSYGPIQPQHF. CDR3 nucleotide sequence: TGTGCCAGCAGTTACGGTCCCATTCAGCCCCAGCATTTT. This chain links TRBV6-5 with TRBJ1-5; D call uncertain. The germline gives CDR1 MNHEY, CDR2 SVGAGI. The CDR3 sequence is 13 residues long. Trimming stripped 2 bases from V and 6 bases from J, with 8 bases between.

In DNA, the CDR3 is TGTGCCAGCAGCTCTCAACTAGCGGTACGCACAGATACGCAGTATTTT. Translating it yields CASSSQLAVRTDTQYF. This sequence joins TRBV13 and TRBJ2-3; 8 bases match TRBD2. V lost 4 bases, J lost 1 base, and 7 bases stayed unmatched. The CDR3 contains 16 residues. Germline V gives CDR1 PRHDT, CDR2 FYEKMQ (reference sequence).

The V gene is TRBV11-2, the J gene TRBJ2-3; 7 positions agree with TRBD2. V lost 4 bases and J lost 3; bases outside the gene matches: 10. Germline CDR1 and CDR2: SGHAT and FQNNGV. The CDR3 loop spans 16 amino acids. The DNA for the CDR3 is TGTGCCAGCAGCTGGGGAGGGGAGGGCCGTACAGATACGCAGTATTTT. Its translation: CASSWGGEGRTDTQYF.

J is TRBJ2-1 and V is TRBV29-1; TRBD2 is a possible D gene (6 bases). Germline V CDR1 and CDR2: SQVTM, ANQGSEA. Trimming stripped 1 base from V and 8 bases from J, with 21 bases between. The CDR3 runs 16 residues. The CDR3 reads CSVEGGEAVRVHEQFF. The CDR3, as DNA: TGCAGCGTTGAAGGGGGGGAAGCAGTTAGAGTCCATGAGCAGTTCTTC.

The CDR3 sequence is CASRFRDRLYEQYF. The CDR3, as DNA: TGTGCCAGCAGATTCAGGGACAGACTGTACGAGCAGTACTTC. This chain connects TRBV27 to TRBJ2-7; 7 bases align to TRBD1. J lost 4 bases, V lost 6 bases, and 9 bases had no gene match. In germline, CDR1 is MNHEY, CDR2 SMNVEV (reference sequence). The CDR3 has 14 amino acids.

The chain couples TRBV7-9 to TRBJ2-1, with 14 bases fitting TRBD2. Germline CDR1 reads SEHNR; CDR2 reads FQNEAQ (reference sequence). This CDR3 region has 16 residues. Trimming removed 5 bases from V and 7 bases from J; junction bases left unmatched: 7. The DNA of the CDR3 is TGTGCCAGCAGCAGAACGGGACTAGCGGGAGATAATGAGCAGTTCTTC. Its translation: CASSRTGLAGDNEQFF.

The rearrangement joins TRBV4-1 to TRBJ1-1; TRBD1 matches at 8 bases. Looked up from germline, CDR1 is MGHRA and CDR2 is YSYEKL. The CDR3 has 16 amino acids. V lost 0 bases to trimming and J lost 6 bases; unmatched junction nucleotides: 9. CDR3 residues: CASSQDPDRVVAEAFF. In nucleotides, the CDR3 is TGCGCCAGCAGCCAAGATCCGGACAGGGTTGTGGCTGAAGCTTTCTTT.

The chain is built from TRBV28 and TRBJ2-7, with D possibly TRBD2 on 5 matching bases. This CDR3 is 14 amino acids long. Germline CDR1 is MDHEN and CDR2 is SYDVKM. V was shortened by 4 bases and J by 0 bases, with 10 bases between the two germline ends. CDR3 DNA sequence: TGTGCCAGCAGTTGGCTAGCTCACTCCTACGAGCAGTACTTC. Its translation is CASSWLAHSYEQYF.

The chain couples TRBV9 to TRBJ2-1, with D possibly being TRBD2 (6 bases). Germline V gene data show CDR1 as SGDLS and CDR2 as YYNGEE. This CDR3 region has 13 residues. The V gene lost 2 bases and the J gene lost 8 bases, with 11 bases spanning the gap. The CDR3 DNA reads TGTGCCAGCAGCGTGGCGGGACGGGATGAGCAGTTCTTC. This codes for CASSVAGRDEQFF. The variable domain in full, completed from reference TRBV9 and TRBJ2-1, reads DSGVTQTPKHLITATGQRVTLRCSPRSGDLSVYWYQQSLDQGLQFLIQYYNGEERAKGNILERFSAQQFPDLHSELNLSSLELGDSALYFCASSVAGRDEQFFGPGTRLTVL.